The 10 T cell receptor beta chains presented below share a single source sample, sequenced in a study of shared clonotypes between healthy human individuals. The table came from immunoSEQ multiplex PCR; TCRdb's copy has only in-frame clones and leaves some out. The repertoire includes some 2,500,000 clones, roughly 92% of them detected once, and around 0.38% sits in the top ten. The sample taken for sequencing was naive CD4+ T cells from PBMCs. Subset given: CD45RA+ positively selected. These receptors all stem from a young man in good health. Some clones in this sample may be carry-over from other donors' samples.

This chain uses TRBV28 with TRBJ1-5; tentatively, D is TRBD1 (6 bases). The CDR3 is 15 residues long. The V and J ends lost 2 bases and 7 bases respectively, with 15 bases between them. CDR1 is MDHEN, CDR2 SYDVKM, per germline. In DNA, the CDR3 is TGTGCCAGCAGTTTAAGGCGGGGGGGCGCGCAGCCCCAGCATTTT. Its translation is CASSLRRGGAQPQHF. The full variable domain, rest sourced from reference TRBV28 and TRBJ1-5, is DVKVTQSSRYLVKRTGEKVFLECVQDMDHENMFWYRQDPGLGLRLIYFSYDVKMKEKGDIPEGYSVSREKKERFSLILESASTNQTSMYLCASSLRRGGAQPQHFGDGTRLSIL.

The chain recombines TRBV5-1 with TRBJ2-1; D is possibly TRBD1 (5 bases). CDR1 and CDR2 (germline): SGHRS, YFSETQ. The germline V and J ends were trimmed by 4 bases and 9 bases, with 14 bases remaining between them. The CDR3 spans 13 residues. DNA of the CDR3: TGCGCCAGCAGCCGGAATCCTACAGGTGAGCAGTTCTTC. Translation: CASSRNPTGEQFF. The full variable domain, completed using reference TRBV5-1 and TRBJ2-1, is KAGVTQTPRYLIKTRGQQVTLSCSPISGHRSVSWYQQTPGQGLQFLFEYFSETQRNKGNFPGRFSGRQFSNSRSEMNVSTLELGDSALYLCASSRNPTGEQFFGPGTRLTVL.

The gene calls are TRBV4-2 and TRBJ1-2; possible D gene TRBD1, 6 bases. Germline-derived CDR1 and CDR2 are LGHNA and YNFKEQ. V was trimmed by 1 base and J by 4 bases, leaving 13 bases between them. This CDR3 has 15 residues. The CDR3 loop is CASSQGQALAYGYTF. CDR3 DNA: TGTGCCAGCAGCCAAGGACAGGCCCTAGCCTATGGCTACACCTTC.

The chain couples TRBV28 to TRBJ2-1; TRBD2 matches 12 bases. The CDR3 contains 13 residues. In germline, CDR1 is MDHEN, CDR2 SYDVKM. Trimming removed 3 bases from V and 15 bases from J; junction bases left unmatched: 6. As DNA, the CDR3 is TGTGCCAGCAGTTTGGGCCGACTAGCGGGAGCGTTCTTC. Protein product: CASSLGRLAGAFF.

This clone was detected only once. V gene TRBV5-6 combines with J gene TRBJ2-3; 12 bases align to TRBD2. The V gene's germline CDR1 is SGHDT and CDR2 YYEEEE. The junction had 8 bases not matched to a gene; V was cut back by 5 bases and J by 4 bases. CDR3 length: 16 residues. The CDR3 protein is CASRGTLAGGADTQYF. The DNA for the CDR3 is TGTGCCAGCAGGGGGACCCTAGCGGGAGGGGCAGATACGCAGTATTTT.

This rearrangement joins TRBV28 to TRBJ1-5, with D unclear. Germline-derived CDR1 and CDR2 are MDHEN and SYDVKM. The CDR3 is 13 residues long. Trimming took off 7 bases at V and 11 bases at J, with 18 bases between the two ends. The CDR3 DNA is TGTGCCAGCACCGTAGGACCAATATCAGCCCAGCATTTT. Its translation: CASTVGPISAQHF.

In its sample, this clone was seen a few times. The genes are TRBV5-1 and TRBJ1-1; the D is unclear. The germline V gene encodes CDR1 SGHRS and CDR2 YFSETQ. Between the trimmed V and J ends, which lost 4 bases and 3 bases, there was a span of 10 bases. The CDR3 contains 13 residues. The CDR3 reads CASSNVGHTEAFF. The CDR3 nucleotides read TGCGCCAGCAGCAACGTAGGCCACACTGAAGCTTTCTTT.

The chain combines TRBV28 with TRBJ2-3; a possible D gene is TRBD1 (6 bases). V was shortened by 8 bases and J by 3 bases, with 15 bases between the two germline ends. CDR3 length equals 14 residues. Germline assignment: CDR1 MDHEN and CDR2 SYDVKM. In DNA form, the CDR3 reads TGTGCCAGCCTTGGACAGTATGCTACAGATACGCAGTATTTT. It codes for CASLGQYATDTQYF.

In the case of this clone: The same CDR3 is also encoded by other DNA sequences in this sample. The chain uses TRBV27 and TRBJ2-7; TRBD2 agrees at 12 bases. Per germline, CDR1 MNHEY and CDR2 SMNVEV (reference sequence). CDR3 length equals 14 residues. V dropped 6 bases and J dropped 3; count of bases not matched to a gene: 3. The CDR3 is CASSLLAGGYEQYF. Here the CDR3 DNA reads TGTGCCAGCAGCCTACTAGCGGGAGGCTACGAGCAGTACTTC.

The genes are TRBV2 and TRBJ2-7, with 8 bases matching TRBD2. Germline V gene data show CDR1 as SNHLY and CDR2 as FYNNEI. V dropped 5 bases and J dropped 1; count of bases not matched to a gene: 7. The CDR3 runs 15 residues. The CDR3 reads CASSFSGLGSYEQYF. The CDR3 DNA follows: TGTGCCAGCAGTTTCTCGGGACTAGGGTCCTACGAGCAGTACTTC.